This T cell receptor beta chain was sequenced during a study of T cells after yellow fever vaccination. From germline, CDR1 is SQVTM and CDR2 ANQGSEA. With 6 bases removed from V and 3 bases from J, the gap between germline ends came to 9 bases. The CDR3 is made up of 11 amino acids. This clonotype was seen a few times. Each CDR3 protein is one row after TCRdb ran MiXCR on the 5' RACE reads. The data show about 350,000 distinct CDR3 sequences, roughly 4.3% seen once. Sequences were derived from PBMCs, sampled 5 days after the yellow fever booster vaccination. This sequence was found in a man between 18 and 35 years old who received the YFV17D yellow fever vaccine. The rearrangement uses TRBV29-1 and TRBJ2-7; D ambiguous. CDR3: CSVLRSYEQYF. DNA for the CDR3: TGCAGCGTCCTTAGGAGCTACGAGCAGTACTTC.